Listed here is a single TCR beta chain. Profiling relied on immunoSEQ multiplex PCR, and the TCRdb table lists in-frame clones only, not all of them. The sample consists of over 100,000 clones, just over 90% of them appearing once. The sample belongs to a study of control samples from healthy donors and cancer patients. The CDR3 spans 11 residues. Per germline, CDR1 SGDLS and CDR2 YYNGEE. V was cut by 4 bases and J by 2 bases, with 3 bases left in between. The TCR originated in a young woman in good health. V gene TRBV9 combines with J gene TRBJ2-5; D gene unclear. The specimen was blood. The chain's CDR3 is CASSPQETQYF. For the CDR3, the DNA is TGTGCCAGCAGCCCACAAGAGACCCAGTACTTC.